One sample yielded the 3 T cell receptor beta chains listed below, sequenced in a study of beta chain features in type 1 diabetes. Points from the study as a whole: Shorter TCRB CDR3s, moderately but significantly so, marked every one of the four CD4+ subsets in Type 1 diabetes patients.

Their specific antigens are unknown. The authors reverse transcribed all of the isolated RNA, so sequencing captured expressed TCRB transcripts. Clones were read by immunoSEQ multiplex PCR, and TCRdb kept only the in-frame ones, dropping some. The sample has 250,000 to 300,000 clones; roughly 24% are singletons. Sequencing was carried out using naive CD4+ T cells from blood. The origin of the receptors is a woman aged 30 to 39 with type 1 diabetes.

The gene calls are TRBV27 and TRBJ2-7, with 8 positions matching TRBD2. The germline gives CDR1 MNHEY, CDR2 SMNVEV (reference sequence). CDR3 length: 16 residues. Trimming took 0 bases from V and 1 from J; bases not matched to a gene: 5. Here the CDR3 DNA reads TGTGCCAGCAGTTTATCCCCAGCGGGAGCATCCTACGAGCAGTACTTC. It yields the protein CASSLSPAGASYEQYF.

The chain joins TRBV7-2 to TRBJ2-5, with TRBD1 matching over 8 bases. CDR3 length: 14 residues. Germline CDR1 and CDR2: SGHTA and FQGNSA. Trimming took 5 bases from V and 5 from J; bases not matched to a gene: 7. Here the CDR3 reads CASSQDRAMETQYF. CDR3 DNA sequence: TGTGCCAGCAGCCAGGACAGGGCTATGGAGACCCAGTACTTC.

The gene calls are TRBV5-1 and TRBJ1-1; 7 bases are a match to TRBD1. The CDR3 covers 15 residues. Trimming cost V 5 bases and J 0 bases; bases outside gene matches: 7. The V gene's germline CDR1 is SGHRS and CDR2 YFSETQ. This CDR3 is CASRRQGNLNTEAFF. The CDR3 DNA sequence: TGCGCCAGCAGGCGACAGGGAAACCTGAACACTGAAGCTTTCTTT.